The 23 T cell receptor beta chains below all came from one sample that was sequenced in a study of T cell repertoires in cytomegalovirus infection. From the reads, TCRdb called clonotypes with MiXCR, one entry per CDR3 protein. This table has 230,000 or so distinct CDR3 sequences, about a sixth appearing once. The sequencing sample was made of CD8+ T cells from PBMCs. These receptors originate from a human donor in good health (CMV status not recorded). Some clones in this sample may be carry-over from other donors' samples.

A few counts support this clonotype. The chain carries TRBV20-1 and TRBJ2-1; 8 nucleotides line up with TRBD2. The CDR3 loop spans 16 amino acids. Germline V gene data show CDR1 as DFQATT and CDR2 as SNEGSKA (reference sequence). J gave up 0 bases and V 6 bases, and 10 bases lay outside the gene matches. The CDR3 reads CSAEALGGASYNEQFF. CDR3 DNA sequence: TGCAGTGCAGAGGCACTCGGGGGGGCCTCCTACAATGAGCAGTTCTTC.

V and J are TRBV12-3 or TRBV12-4 and TRBJ2-5, with D perhaps assigned TRBD1 or TRBD2 (5 bases each). V was clipped by 1 base and J by 5 bases, with 11 bases between them. This CDR3 region has 14 residues. In DNA form, the CDR3 reads TGTGCCAGCAGTTTAGTCCGGGGCCGGGAGACCCAGTACTTC. Its protein is CASSLVRGRETQYF.

This clonotype showed up many times. The chain carries TRBV7-2 and TRBJ2-7; D may be TRBD2 (6 bases). V shed 5 bases and J shed 2 bases, with 19 bases lying between them. From germline, CDR1 is SGHTA and CDR2 FQGNSA. This CDR3 contains 16 residues. CDR3 coding DNA: TGTGCCAGCAGCCCGATCGGAGGGTACGAGACCTACGAGCAGTACTTC. Residues: CASSPIGGYETYEQYF.

This chain links TRBV20-1 with TRBJ2-1; 13 nucleotides match TRBD2. The V gene end was trimmed by 0 bases and the J gene end by 3 bases; junction bases not matched to a gene: 5. The CDR3 spans 17 residues. Looked up from germline, CDR1 is DFQATT and CDR2 is SNEGSKA (reference sequence). The DNA of the CDR3 is TGCAGTGCTAGAGACCGACTAGCGGGGGGTCTCTACAATGAGCAGTTCTTC. It encodes CSARDRLAGGLYNEQFF.

The rearrangement joins TRBV20-1 to TRBJ1-2; possibly TRBD1 for D (6 bases). This CDR3 region has 15 residues. The germline CDR1 and CDR2 sequences are DFQATT and SNEGSKA (reference sequence). V lost 0 bases and J lost 2, with 13 bases in between. CDR3 coding DNA: TGCAGTGCTAGAGATAAGGGGGGCAGCAACTATGGCTACACCTTC. It is translated as CSARDKGGSNYGYTF.

This clonotype was seen repeatedly, ten times or more. This chain links TRBV10-3 with TRBJ2-7; 8 bases are shared with TRBD1. This CDR3 comprises 16 residues. Germline V gene data show CDR1 as ENHRY and CDR2 as SYGVKD. V shed 3 bases and J 4 bases; nucleotides not matched to a gene: 11. CDR3 region: CAISDGQGGNLYEQYF. The CDR3 bases are TGTGCCATCAGTGACGGACAGGGTGGGAATCTATACGAGCAGTACTTC.

V gene TRBV7-9 combines with J gene TRBJ2-7; maybe TRBD2 (5 bases). Trimming left V 5 bases short and J 1 base short, with 15 bases between. Germline lookup yields CDR1 SEHNR and CDR2 FQNEAQ (reference sequence). The CDR3 length is 15 residues. CDR3 amino acids: CASSHPGFRSYEQYF. In DNA form, the CDR3 reads TGTGCCAGCAGCCACCCGGGGTTTAGGTCCTACGAGCAGTACTTC.

This clonotype has just a few counts. The rearrangement links TRBV20-1 to TRBJ1-6; D gene ambiguous. Trimming cost V 0 bases and J 9 bases, with 21 bases left between them. The germline V gene encodes CDR1 DFQATT and CDR2 SNEGSKA (reference sequence). The CDR3 length is 17 residues. CDR3 residues: CSARDPTAHHDSSPLHF. The DNA of the CDR3 is TGCAGTGCTAGAGATCCGACCGCACATCACGATTCTTCACCCCTCCACTTT.

This clonotype was seen once. A single base separates this from a much larger clone, so it may be a read error. The chain has TRBV7-6 and TRBJ2-5; D possibly matches TRBD1 or TRBD2 (5 bases each). The CDR3 has 14 residues. Per the germline V gene, CDR1 is SGHVS and CDR2 is FNYEAQ. The CDR3 coding sequence is TGTGTCAGCAGCGCGAGGGACGGCCAAGAGACCCAGTACTTC. It specifies CVSSARDGQETQYF.

As concerns this clonotype: One end of the junction varies from germline; a read error may be responsible. The CDR3 DNA is TGTGCCAGCAGCCAAGTGGACCTTCTCTCCTACAATGAGCTGTTCTTC. As protein: CASSQVDLLSYNELFF. The rearrangement links TRBV4-2 to TRBJ2-1; D not certain. The germline V gene encodes CDR1 LGHNA and CDR2 YNFKEQ. The CDR3 runs 16 residues.

J is TRBJ2-7 and V is TRBV23-1, with TRBD1 as a possible D gene (5 bases). TRBV23-1 is classed as an ORF, of uncertain function. The CDR3 consists of 15 residues. V lost 2 bases and J 3 bases, leaving 14 bases between the germline ends. CDR3 loop: CASSQPGHAVYEQYF. CDR3 sequence (DNA): TGCGCCAGCAGTCAACCCGGACATGCAGTCTACGAGCAGTACTTC.

This clonotype was counted only a few times. The rearrangement links TRBV14 to TRBJ1-1, with D tentatively TRBD1 (6 bases). The CDR3 consists of 13 residues. Germline assignment: CDR1 SGHDN and CDR2 FVKESK. Trimming removed 2 bases from V and 8 bases from J, with 12 bases in between. In DNA, the CDR3 is TGTGCCAGCAGCCAAACGCCGGGACACGAAGCTTTCTTT. This gives the protein CASSQTPGHEAFF.

This clonotype was detected only a few times. The chain uses TRBV9 and TRBJ2-2; 9 bases align to TRBD1. The germline CDR1 and CDR2 sequences are SGDLS and YYNGEE. V lost 2 bases, J lost 3 bases, and 8 bases stayed unmatched. The CDR3 extends over 17 amino acids. CDR3 residues: CASSVEGWTGDTGELFF. Written as DNA, the CDR3 is TGTGCCAGCAGCGTCGAGGGATGGACAGGGGACACCGGGGAGCTGTTTTTT.

The chain combines TRBV2 with TRBJ2-1; 10 bases are a match to TRBD1. Trimming cost V 6 bases and J 6 bases; bases outside gene matches: 8. The CDR3 covers 15 residues. Germline loops: CDR1 SNHLY, CDR2 FYNNEI. Written as DNA, the CDR3 is TGTGCCAGCAGGGAGGGGACAGGGGTCCGCAATGAGCAGTTCTTC. Its protein product is CASREGTGVRNEQFF.

The chain combines TRBV29-1 with TRBJ2-3; D may be TRBD1 (5 bases). The CDR3 spans 12 residues. V lost 3 bases and J lost 3, with 7 bases in between. Germline V gene lookup returns CDR1 SQVTM and CDR2 ANQGSEA. The CDR3 loop reads CSVDRVTDTQYF. Here the CDR3 DNA reads TGCAGCGTTGACAGGGTGACAGATACGCAGTATTTT.

This clonotype showed up many times. V gene TRBV7-2 combines with J gene TRBJ1-1, with D perhaps matching TRBD1 (5 bases). The CDR3 consists of 14 residues. The germline gives CDR1 SGHTA, CDR2 FQGNSA. Trimming took 10 bases from V and 1 from J, leaving 16 bases between them. The CDR3 is CATRDGGWNTEAFF. The CDR3 coding sequence is TGTGCCACCAGAGACGGGGGATGGAACACTGAAGCTTTCTTT.

The chain couples TRBV19 to TRBJ2-3, with D unresolved. CDR3 size: 14 residues. V lost 7 bases, J lost 2 bases, and 13 bases lay in between. CDR1 is LNHDA and CDR2 is SQIVND in the germline V gene (reference sequence). The CDR3 loop is CASIDRLNTDTQYF. CDR3 nucleotides: TGTGCCAGTATCGACCGGTTAAACACAGATACGCAGTATTTT.

This clonotype occurred many times. The chain carries TRBV7-2 and TRBJ2-3, with 8 bases aligning to TRBD1. The CDR3 is made up of 14 amino acids. V gave up 6 bases and J gave up 5 bases; unmatched junction bases: 7. CDR1 and CDR2 from the germline V gene are SGHTA and FQGNSA. The CDR3 reads CASSSRQGQDTQYF. CDR3 nucleotides: TGTGCCAGCAGTTCCAGACAGGGGCAAGATACGCAGTATTTT.

This rearrangement joins TRBV6-2 or TRBV6-3 to TRBJ2-7; 7 bases fit TRBD1. V was pared by 2 bases and J by 3 bases, with 4 bases of the junction left unmatched. The CDR3 consists of 14 residues. Germline V lookup: CDR1 MNHEY, CDR2 SVGEGT. The CDR3 loop reads CASSYATGYYEQYF. CDR3 DNA sequence: TGTGCCAGCAGTTACGCGACAGGGTACTACGAGCAGTACTTC.

Many counts were recorded for this clonotype. V is TRBV7-3 and J is TRBJ2-1; the D gene could be TRBD1 or TRBD2 (5 bases each). The V end was cut by 1 base, the J end by 4 bases, with 17 bases between. This CDR3 is 17 amino acids long. The germline V gene encodes CDR1 SGHTA and CDR2 FQGTGA. The CDR3 region is CASSLSLRDGTYNEQFF. CDR3 nucleotide sequence: TGTGCCAGCAGCTTAAGCCTCCGGGACGGAACATACAATGAGCAGTTCTTC. Supplemented by reference TRBV7-3 and TRBJ2-1, the full variable domain reads GAGVSQTPSNKVTEKGKYVELRCDPISGHTALYWYRQSLGQGPEFLIYFQGTGAADDSGLPNDRFFAVRPEGSVSTLKIQRTERGDSAVYLCASSLSLRDGTYNEQFFGPGTRLTVL.

This clonotype was detected a few times. This sequence joins TRBV6-2 or TRBV6-3 and TRBJ2-7; D not certain. CDR3 size: 15 residues. Germline V CDR1 and CDR2: MNHEY, SVGEGT. The germline V and J ends were trimmed by 4 bases and 2 bases, with 15 bases remaining between them. The CDR3 nucleotides read TGTGCCAGCAGTTCTACCTCCGACGGCACCTACGAGCAGTACTTC. This gives the protein CASSSTSDGTYEQYF.

This clonotype was counted only a few times. This chain connects TRBV28 to TRBJ2-5; D is undetermined. Germline-derived CDR1 and CDR2 are MDHEN and SYDVKM. The CDR3 has 15 residues. Trimming left V 8 bases short and J 0 bases short, with 16 bases between. In nucleotides, the CDR3 is TGTGCCAGCCGGACGGTCCGGGCCTACCAAGAGACCCAGTACTTC. As protein: CASRTVRAYQETQYF. Using reference TRBV28 and TRBJ2-5 for the parts outside the CDR3, the full variable domain is DVKVTQSSRYLVKRTGEKVFLECVQDMDHENMFWYRQDPGLGLRLIYFSYDVKMKEKGDIPEGYSVSREKKERFSLILESASTNQTSMYLCASRTVRAYQETQYFGPGTRLLVL.

In this sample, this clonotype turned up a few times. V gene TRBV27 combines with J gene TRBJ1-1; D is unclear. The V gene lost 2 bases and the J gene lost 0 bases, with 10 bases spanning the gap. The V gene's germline CDR1 is MNHEY and CDR2 SMNVEV (reference sequence). The length of the CDR3 is 15 residues. The CDR3 loop reads CASSLKASVNTEAFF. CDR3 nucleotides: TGTGCCAGCAGTTTAAAAGCCTCAGTGAACACTGAAGCTTTCTTT.